The T cell receptor (beta chain) described here comes from a study of Graves' ophthalmopathy and Graves' hyperthyroidism. Findings and limits, study-wide: Among thyroid clonotypes expanded above 0.001 frequency, most also appeared in blood. This model predicted ophthalmopathy progression (sensitivity 65% to 71%, specificity approximately 77%).

RNA served as the template for amplifying TCR beta CDR3 regions. A first-round RT-PCR used HTBI primers, followed by a second-round multiplex PCR. Each CDR3 protein is one row after TCRdb ran MiXCR on the multiplex PCR reads. Among about 1.1 million distinct CDR3 sequences, about two fifths were seen once, and the ten largest hold approximately 12%. Hyperthyroidism patients were newly diagnosed, ill under 2 months, and aged 18 to 65 years. A diagnosis was made from clinical symptoms together with serum thyroxine, TRAb, thyroid ultrasound and orbital computed tomography. This clonotype appeared a few times. The antigen remains unidentified. The receptor was derived from an adult man with Graves' hyperthyroidism. What was sequenced was peripheral blood or thyroid tissue (not recorded which).

CDR3 DNA sequence: TGTGCCAGCACCCCCAAGGGAGGGACCCAGCCCCAGCATTTT. This encodes CASTPKGGTQPQHF. The chain employs TRBV14 and TRBJ1-5, with TRBD1 as a possible D gene (5 bases). The V and J ends lost 7 bases and 7 bases respectively, with 17 bases between them. CDR1 and CDR2 from the germline V gene are SGHDN and FVKESK. CDR3 length equals 14 residues.